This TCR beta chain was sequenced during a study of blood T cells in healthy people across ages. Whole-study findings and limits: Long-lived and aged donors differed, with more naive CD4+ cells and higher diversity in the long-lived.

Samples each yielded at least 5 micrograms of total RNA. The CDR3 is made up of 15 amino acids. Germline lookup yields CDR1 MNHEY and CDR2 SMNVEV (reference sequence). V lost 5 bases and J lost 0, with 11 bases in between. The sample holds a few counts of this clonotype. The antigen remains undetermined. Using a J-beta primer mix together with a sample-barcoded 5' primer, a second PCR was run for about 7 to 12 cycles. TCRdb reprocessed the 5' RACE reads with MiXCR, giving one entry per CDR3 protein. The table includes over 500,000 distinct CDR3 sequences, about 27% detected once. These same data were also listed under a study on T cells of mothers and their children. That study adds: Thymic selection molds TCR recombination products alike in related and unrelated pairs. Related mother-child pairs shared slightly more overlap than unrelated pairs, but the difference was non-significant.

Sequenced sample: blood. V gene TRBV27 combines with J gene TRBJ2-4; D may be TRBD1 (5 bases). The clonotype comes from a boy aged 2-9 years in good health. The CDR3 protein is CASSLTVLAKNIQYF. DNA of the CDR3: TGTGCCAGCAGTCTGACAGTACTAGCCAAAAACATTCAGTACTTC.